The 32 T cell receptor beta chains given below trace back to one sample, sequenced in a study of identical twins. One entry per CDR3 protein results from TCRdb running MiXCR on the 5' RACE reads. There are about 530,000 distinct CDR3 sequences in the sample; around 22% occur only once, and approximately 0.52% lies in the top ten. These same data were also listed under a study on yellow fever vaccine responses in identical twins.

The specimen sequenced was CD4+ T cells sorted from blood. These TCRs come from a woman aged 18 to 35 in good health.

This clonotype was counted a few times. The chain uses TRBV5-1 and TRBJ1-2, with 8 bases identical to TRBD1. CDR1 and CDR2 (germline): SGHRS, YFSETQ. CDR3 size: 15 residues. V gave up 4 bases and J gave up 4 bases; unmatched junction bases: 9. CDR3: CASSPSQGAVYGYTF. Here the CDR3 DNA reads TGCGCCAGCAGCCCCTCGCAGGGGGCGGTCTATGGCTACACCTTC.

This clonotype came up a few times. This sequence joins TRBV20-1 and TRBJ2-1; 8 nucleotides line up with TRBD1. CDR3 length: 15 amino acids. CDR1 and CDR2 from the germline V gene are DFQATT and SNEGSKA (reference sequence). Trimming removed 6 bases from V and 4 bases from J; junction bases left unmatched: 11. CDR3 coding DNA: TGCAGTGCCTTTGCTCCAGGGGGCGTTTACAATGAGCAGTTCTTC. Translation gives CSAFAPGGVYNEQFF.

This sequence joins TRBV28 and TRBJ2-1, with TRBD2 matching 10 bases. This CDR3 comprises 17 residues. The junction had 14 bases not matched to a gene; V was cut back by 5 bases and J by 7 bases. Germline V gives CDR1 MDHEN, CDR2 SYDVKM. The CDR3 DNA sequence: TGTGCCAGCAGTCTACCAGCGGGGGGGCTACAGTTAAATGAGCAGTTCTTC. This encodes CASSLPAGGLQLNEQFF.

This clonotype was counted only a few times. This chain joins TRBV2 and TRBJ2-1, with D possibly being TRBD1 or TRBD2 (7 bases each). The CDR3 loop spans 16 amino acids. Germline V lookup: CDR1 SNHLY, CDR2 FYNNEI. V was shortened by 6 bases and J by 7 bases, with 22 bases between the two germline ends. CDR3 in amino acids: CASSPRGGGLLNEQFF. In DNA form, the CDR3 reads TGTGCCAGCAGCCCCCGGGGAGGGGGCTTGTTGAATGAGCAGTTCTTC.

The CDR3 protein is CASSLGGATNTEAFF. The DNA of the CDR3 is TGTGCCAGCAGTTTAGGGGGGGCGACGAACACTGAAGCTTTCTTT. This sequence joins TRBV12-3 or TRBV12-4 and TRBJ1-1; D may be TRBD1 (6 bases). Trimming stripped 1 base from V and 1 base from J, with 10 bases between. The CDR3 length is 15 residues.

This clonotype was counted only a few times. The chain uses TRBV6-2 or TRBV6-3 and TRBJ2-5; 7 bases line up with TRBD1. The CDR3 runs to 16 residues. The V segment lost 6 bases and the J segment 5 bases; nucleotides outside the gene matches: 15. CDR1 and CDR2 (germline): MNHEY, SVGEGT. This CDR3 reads CASSTYGTVRGETQYF. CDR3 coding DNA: TGTGCCAGCAGCACTTATGGGACAGTACGCGGTGAGACCCAGTACTTC.

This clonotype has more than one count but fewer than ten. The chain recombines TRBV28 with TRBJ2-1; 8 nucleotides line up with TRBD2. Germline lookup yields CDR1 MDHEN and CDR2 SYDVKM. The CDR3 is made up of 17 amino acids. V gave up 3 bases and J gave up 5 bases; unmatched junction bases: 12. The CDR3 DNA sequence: TGTGCCAGCAGTTTCGGGGGGACTAGTCTCACAGACAATGAGCAGTTCTTC. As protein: CASSFGGTSLTDNEQFF.

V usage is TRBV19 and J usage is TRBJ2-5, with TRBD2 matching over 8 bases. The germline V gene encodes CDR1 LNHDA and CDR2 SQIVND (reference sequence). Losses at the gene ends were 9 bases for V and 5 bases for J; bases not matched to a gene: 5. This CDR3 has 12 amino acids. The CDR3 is CASGGVMETQYF. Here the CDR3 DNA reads TGTGCCAGCGGGGGGGTGATGGAGACCCAGTACTTC. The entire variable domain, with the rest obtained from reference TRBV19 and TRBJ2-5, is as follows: DGGITQSPKYLFRKEGQNVTLSCEQNLNHDAMYWYRQDPGQGLRLIYYSQIVNDFQKGDIAEGYSVSREKKESFPLTVTSAQKNPTAFYLCASGGVMETQYFGPGTRLLVL.

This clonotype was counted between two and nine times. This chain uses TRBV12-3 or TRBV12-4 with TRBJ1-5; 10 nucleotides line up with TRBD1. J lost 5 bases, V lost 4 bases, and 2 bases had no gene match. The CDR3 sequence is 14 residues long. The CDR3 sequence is CASSWGQGHQPQHF. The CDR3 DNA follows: TGTGCCAGCAGTTGGGGACAGGGGCATCAGCCCCAGCATTTT.

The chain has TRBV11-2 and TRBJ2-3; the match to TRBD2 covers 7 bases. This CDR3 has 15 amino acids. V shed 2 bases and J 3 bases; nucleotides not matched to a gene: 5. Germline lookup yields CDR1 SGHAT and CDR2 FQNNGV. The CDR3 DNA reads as TGTGCCAGCAGCTTATTCGGGAGGATAACAGATACGCAGTATTTT. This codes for CASSLFGRITDTQYF.

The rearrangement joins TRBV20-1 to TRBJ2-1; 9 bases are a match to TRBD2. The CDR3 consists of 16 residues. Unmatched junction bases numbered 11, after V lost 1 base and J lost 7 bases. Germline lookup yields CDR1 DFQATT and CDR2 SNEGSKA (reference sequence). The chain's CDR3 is CSARARGGRAWNEQFF. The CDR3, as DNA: TGCAGTGCTAGAGCCCGAGGCGGGAGGGCGTGGAATGAGCAGTTCTTC.

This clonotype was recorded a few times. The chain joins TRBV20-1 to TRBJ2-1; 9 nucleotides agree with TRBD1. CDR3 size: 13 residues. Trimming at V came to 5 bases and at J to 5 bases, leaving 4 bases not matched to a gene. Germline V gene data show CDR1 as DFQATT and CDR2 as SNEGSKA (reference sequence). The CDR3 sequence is CSASRDRDNEQFF. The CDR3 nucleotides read TGCAGTGCTTCGCGGGACAGGGACAATGAGCAGTTCTTC.

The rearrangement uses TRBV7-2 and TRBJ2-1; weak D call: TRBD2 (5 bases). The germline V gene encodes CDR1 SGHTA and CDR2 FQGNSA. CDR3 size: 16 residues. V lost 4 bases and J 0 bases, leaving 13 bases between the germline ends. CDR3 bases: TGTGCCAGCAGCTGGTTGGCAACTAGCTCCTACAATGAGCAGTTCTTC. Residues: CASSWLATSSYNEQFF.

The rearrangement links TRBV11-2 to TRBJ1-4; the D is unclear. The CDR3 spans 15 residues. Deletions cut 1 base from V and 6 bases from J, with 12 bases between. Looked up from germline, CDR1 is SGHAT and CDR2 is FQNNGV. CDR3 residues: CASSLVGPWDEKLFF. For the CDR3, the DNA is TGTGCCAGCAGCTTAGTCGGGCCTTGGGATGAAAAACTGTTTTTT.

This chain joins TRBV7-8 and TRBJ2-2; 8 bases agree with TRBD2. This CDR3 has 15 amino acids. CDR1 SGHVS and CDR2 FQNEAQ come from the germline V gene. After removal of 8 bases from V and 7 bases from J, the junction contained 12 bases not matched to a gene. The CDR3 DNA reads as TGTGCCAGCTTGGGCGGGGGGCCCCAATTCGGGGAGCTGTTTTTT. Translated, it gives CASLGGGPQFGELFF. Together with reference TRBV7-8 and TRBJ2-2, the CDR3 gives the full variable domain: GAGVSQSPRYKVAKRGQDVALRCDPISGHVSLFWYQQALGQGPEFLTYFQNEAQLDKSGLPSDRFFAERPEGSVSTLKIQRTQQEDSAVYLCASLGGGPQFGELFFGEGSRLTVL.

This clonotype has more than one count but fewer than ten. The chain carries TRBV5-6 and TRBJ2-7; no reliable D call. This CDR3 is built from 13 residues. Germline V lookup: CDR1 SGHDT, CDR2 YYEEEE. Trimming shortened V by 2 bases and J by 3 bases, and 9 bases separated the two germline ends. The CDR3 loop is CASSFSWNYEQYF. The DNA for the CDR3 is TGTGCCAGCAGCTTTTCGTGGAACTACGAGCAGTACTTC.

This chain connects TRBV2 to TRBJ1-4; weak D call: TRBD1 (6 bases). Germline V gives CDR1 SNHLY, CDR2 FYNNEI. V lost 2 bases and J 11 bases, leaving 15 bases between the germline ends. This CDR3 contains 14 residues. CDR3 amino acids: CASSERGSEGKLFF. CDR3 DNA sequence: TGTGCCAGCAGTGAAAGGGGGAGCGAGGGGAAACTGTTTTTT.

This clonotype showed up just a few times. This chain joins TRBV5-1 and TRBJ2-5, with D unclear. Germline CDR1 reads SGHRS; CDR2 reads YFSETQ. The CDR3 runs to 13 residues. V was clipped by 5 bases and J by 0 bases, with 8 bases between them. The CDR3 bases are TGCGCCAGCAGAATACAGTACCAAGAGACCCAGTACTTC. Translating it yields CASRIQYQETQYF.

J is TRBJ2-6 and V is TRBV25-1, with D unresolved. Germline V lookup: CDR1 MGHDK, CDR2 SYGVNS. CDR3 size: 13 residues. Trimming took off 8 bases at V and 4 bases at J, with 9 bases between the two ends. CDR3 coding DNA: TGTGCCAGCTGTATTGCCGGGGCCAACGTCCTGACTTTC. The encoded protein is CASCIAGANVLTF.

CDR3 sequence reads: CSVEDEGGTEAFF. The CDR3 nucleotides read TGCAGCGTTGAAGACGAGGGAGGAACTGAAGCTTTCTTT. V gene TRBV29-1 combines with J gene TRBJ1-1; D is ambiguous. V was clipped by 0 bases and J by 5 bases, with 10 bases between them. Germline-derived CDR1 and CDR2 are SQVTM and ANQGSEA. The length of the CDR3 is 13 residues.

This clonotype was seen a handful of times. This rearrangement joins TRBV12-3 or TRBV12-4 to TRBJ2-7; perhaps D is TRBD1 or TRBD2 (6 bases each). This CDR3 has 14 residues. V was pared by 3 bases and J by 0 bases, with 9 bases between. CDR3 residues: CASSFGGPSYEQYF. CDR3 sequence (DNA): TGTGCCAGCAGTTTTGGGGGGCCCTCCTACGAGCAGTACTTC.

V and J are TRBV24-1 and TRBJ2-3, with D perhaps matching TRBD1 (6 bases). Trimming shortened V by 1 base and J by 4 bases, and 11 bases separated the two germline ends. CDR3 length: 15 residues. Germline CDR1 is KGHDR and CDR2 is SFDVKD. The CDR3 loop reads CATSDFQGRADTQYF. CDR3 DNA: TGTGCCACCAGTGATTTCCAGGGGCGTGCAGATACGCAGTATTTT.

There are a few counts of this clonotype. This CDR3 reads CASSLGFGGTEAFF. The CDR3 DNA reads TGTGCCAGCAGCTTAGGGTTCGGGGGGACTGAAGCTTTCTTT. The J gene is TRBJ1-1, the V gene TRBV11-2; TRBD1 is a possible D gene (5 bases). The V gene's germline CDR1 is SGHAT and CDR2 FQNNGV. V lost 1 base and J 5 bases, leaving 11 bases between the germline ends. The CDR3 spans 14 residues.

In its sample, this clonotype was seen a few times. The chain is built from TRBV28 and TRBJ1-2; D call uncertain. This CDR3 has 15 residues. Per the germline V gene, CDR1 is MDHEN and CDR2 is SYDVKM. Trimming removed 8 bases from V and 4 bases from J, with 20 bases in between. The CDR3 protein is CASVHGSQRGYGYTF. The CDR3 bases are TGTGCCAGCGTTCATGGCTCCCAACGCGGCTATGGCTACACCTTC.

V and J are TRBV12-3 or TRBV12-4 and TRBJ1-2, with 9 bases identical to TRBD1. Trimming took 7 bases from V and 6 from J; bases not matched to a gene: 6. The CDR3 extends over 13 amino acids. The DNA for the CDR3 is TGTGCCAGCACCCTTAGACAGGGGGATGGCTACACCTTC. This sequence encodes CASTLRQGDGYTF.

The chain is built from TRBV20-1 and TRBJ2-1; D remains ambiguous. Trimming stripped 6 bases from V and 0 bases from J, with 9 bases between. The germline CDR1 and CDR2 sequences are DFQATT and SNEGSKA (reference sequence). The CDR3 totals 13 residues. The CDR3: CSAYQSSYNEQFF. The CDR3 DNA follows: TGCAGTGCATACCAAAGCTCCTACAATGAGCAGTTCTTC.

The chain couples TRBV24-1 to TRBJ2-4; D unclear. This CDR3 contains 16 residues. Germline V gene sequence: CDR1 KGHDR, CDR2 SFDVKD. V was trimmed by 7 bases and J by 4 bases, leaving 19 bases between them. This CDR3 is CATRNTLFDFKNIQYF. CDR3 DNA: TGTGCCACCAGGAATACACTATTCGACTTTAAAAACATTCAGTACTTC.

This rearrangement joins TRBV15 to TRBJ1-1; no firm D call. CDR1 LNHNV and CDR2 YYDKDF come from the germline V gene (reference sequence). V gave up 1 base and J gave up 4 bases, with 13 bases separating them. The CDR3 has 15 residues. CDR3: CATSRVEQGSTEAFF. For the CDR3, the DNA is TGTGCCACCAGCAGAGTCGAGCAAGGGAGCACTGAAGCTTTCTTT.

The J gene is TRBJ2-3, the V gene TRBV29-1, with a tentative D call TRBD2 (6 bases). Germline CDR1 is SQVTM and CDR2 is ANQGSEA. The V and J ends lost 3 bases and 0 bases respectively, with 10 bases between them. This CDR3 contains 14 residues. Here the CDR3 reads CSVDGGVSTDTQYF. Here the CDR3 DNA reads TGCAGCGTTGATGGAGGGGTGAGCACAGATACGCAGTATTTT.

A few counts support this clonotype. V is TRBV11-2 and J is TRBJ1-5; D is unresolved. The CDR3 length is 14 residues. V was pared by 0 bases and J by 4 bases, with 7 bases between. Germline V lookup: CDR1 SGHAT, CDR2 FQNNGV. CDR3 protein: CASSLEAQNQPQHF. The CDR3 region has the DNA TGTGCCAGCAGCTTAGAGGCCCAGAATCAGCCCCAGCATTTT.

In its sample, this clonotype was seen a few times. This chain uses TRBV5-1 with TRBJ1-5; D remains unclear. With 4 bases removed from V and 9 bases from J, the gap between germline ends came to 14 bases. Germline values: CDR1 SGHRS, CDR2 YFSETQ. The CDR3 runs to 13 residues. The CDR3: CASSGRPRRPQHF. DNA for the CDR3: TGCGCCAGCAGCGGCAGACCCAGAAGGCCCCAGCATTTT.

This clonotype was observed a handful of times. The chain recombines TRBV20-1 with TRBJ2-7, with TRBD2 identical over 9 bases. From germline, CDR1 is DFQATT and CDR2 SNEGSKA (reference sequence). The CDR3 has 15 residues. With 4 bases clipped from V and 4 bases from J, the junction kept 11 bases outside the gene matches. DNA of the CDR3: TGCAGTGCTACCAACGCGGGAGGGGGCGCGTACGAGCAGTACTTC. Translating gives CSATNAGGGAYEQYF.